This TCR beta chain was sequenced for a study of human T cells and chemical hapten exposure. Germline assignment: CDR1 SGHKS and CDR2 YYEKEE (reference sequence). With 4 bases removed from V and 0 bases from J, the gap between germline ends came to 14 bases. This CDR3 region has 17 residues. TCRdb reanalysed the RACE reads using MiXCR and keeps one entry per CDR3 protein. The data hold 65,000 to 95,000 distinct CDR3 sequences, with approximately 7% observed a single time. Time point described: patch test 2, 6 weeks after DPC sensitization. The treatment here: therapeutic diphenylcyclopropenone sensitization with weekly scalp DPC. This clonotype has ten or more counts.

This chain connects TRBV5-5 to TRBJ2-6; D possibly corresponds to TRBD1 (6 bases). This sequence was found in a woman aged 25 to 39 with alopecia areata. Some clones in this sample may be carry-over from other donors' samples. Specimen: whole blood, collected in connection with sensitization to the hapten diphenylcyclopropenone (DPC). CDR3 DNA: TGTGCCAGCAGCCCCCTCCCCAGGGGCTCTGGGGCCAACGTCCTGACTTTC. It codes for CASSPLPRGSGANVLTF.